This T cell receptor beta chain was captured by sequencing in a study of cytomegalovirus exposure and HLA in healthy donors. Study outcomes and limitations: Further analysis, carried out later, found HLA-associated TCR beta chains more clonally expanded than equally common other chains.

In the case of this clone: Its antigen remains unknown.

Both 60 Vbeta primers and 13 Jbeta primers went into the PCR. The assay was immunoSEQ multiplex PCR, and TCRdb's table has in-frame clones only and misses some. In all, the sample yields 100,000 to 150,000 clones. The ends lost 5 bases at V and 4 bases at J; junction bases unmatched: 4. Germline V gene sequence: CDR1 MNHEY, CDR2 SVGAGI. This CDR3 spans 13 amino acids. This TCR was recovered from a man in his late teens or twenties in good health and CMV-seronegative. The chain recombines TRBV6-5 with TRBJ2-7, with 8 bases identical to TRBD1. The sample taken for sequencing was PBMCs. In nucleotides, the CDR3 is TGTGCCAGCAGTGGGACAGGATCGTACGAGCAGTACTTC. This encodes CASSGTGSYEQYF.